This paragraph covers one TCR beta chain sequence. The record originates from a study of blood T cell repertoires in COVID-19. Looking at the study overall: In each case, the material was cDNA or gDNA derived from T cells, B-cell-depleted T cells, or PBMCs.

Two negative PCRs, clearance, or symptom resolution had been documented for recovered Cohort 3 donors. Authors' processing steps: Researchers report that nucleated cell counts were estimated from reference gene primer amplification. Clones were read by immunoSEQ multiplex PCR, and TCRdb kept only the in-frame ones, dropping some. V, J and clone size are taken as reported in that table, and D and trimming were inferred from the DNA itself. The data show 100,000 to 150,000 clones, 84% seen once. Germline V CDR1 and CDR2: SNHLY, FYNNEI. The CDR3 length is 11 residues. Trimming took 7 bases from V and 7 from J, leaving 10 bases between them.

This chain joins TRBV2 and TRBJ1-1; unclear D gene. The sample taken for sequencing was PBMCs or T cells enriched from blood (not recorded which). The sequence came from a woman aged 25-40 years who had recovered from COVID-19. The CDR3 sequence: CASNEVSEAFF. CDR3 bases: TGTGCCAGCAACGAGGTCAGTGAAGCTTTCTTT. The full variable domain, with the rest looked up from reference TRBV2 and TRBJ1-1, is EPEVTQTPSHQVTQMGQEVILRCVPISNHLYFYWYRQILGQKVEFLVSFYNNEISEKSEIFDDQFSVERPDGSNFTLKIRSTKLEDSAMYFCASNEVSEAFFGQGTRLTVV.